This T cell receptor (beta chain) was identified during a study of human T cells and chemical hapten exposure. At the level of the study: Sensitization was performed using 2% DPC on a roughly 2 cm by roughly 2 cm upper inner arm skin site. Patch tests of 0.01% DPC on the upper back were read at 6 days.

Details on this clonotype: What it binds is not known.

Individual cDNA molecules (in the library) carried attached unique molecular identifiers. TCRdb re-derived calls from the RACE reads in MiXCR, one entry per CDR3 protein. The top ten hold approximately 0.92% of the sample, which has about 120,000 distinct CDR3 sequences, around 13% seen once. General study findings and limits: Compared to controls, expanded TCRs made significantly more large clusters of similar CDR3s.

The time point here: patch test 1, 2 weeks after DPC sensitization. Sample treatment: therapeutic diphenylcyclopropenone sensitization with weekly scalp DPC. The sequenced sample was whole blood, obtained in connection with sensitization to the hapten diphenylcyclopropenone (DPC). The origin of this receptor is a man aged 18 to 29 with alopecia areata. Some clones in this sample may be carry-over from other donors' samples.

In nucleotides, the CDR3 is TGTGCTAGTGGTTTCACCAACTATGGCTACACCTTC. Amino acid sequence: CASGFTNYGYTF. The chain has TRBV12-5 and TRBJ1-2, with no clear D. The V gene lost 3 bases and the J gene lost 2 bases, with 4 bases spanning the gap. Germline CDR1 reads LGHNT; CDR2 reads FRNRAP. This CDR3 has 12 amino acids.